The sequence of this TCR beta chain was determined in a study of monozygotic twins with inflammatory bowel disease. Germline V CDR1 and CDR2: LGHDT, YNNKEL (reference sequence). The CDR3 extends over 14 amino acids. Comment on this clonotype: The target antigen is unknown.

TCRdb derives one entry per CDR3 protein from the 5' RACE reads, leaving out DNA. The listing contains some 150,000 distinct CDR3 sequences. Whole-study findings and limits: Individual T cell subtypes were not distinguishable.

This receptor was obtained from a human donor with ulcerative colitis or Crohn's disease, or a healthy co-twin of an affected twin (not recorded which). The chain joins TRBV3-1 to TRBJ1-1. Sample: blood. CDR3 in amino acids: CASSQAPGGTEAFF.